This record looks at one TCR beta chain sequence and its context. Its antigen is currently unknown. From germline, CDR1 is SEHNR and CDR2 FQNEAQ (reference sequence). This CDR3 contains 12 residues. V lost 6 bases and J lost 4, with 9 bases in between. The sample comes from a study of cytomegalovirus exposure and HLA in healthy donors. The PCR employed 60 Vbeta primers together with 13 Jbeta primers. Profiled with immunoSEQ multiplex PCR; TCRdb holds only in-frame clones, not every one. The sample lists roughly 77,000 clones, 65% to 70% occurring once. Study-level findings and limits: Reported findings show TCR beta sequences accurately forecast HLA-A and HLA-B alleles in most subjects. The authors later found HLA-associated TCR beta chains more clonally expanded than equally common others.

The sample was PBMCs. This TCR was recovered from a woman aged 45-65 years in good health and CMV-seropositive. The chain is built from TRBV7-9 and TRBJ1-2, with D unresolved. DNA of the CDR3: TGTGCCAGCAGTCAAAAGAGCTATGGCTACACCTTC. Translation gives CASSQKSYGYTF.